A single sample is the source of the 23 T cell receptor beta chains below, sequenced in a study of regulatory T cells in long-lasting Graves disease (dated by TCRdb to the early 2020s). Libraries were made using multiplex PCR. Reads for this sample came from an Illumina HiSeq 4000. CDR3 regions were amplified by Arm-PCR with iRepertoire HTBI primers to construct TCR beta libraries. The raw public data were reprocessed by TCRdb itself: fastp quality trimming at Q25, MiXCR clonotype calling, in-frame beta chains only. Rows with a matching CDR3 protein are joined into one entry that keeps the most common DNA and genes. Counted in this sample were about 660,000 distinct CDR3 sequences; around 30% of them appeared once. Jointly, the top ten make up roughly 40% of the sample. This sample's time point label indicates: persistent/refractory GD, antithyroid drugs over 5 years with positive TRAb. RNA was extracted from PBMCs in TRIzol for both TCR sequencing and RNA sequencing.

The sequencing here drew on peripheral blood mononuclear cells (PBMCs), taken when the disease was refractory, from a patient treated with antithyroid drugs. The receptors come from a female donor with Graves disease.

This clonotype appeared a single time. V usage is TRBV18 and J usage is TRBJ2-7; weak D call: TRBD1 (6 bases). Trimming took off 3 bases at V and 2 bases at J, with 14 bases between the two ends. Germline assignment: CDR1 KGHSH and CDR2 LQKENI. CDR3 length: 15 residues. DNA of the CDR3: TGTGCCAGCTCACCGGGGGCCGGGACCCCCTACGAGCAGTACTTC. Residues: CASSPGAGTPYEQYF.

This rearrangement joins TRBV20-1 to TRBJ1-6; 10 bases match TRBD1. CDR3 size: 15 residues. Losses at the gene ends were 5 bases for V and 7 bases for J; bases not matched to a gene: 8. In germline, CDR1 is DFQATT, CDR2 SNEGSKA (reference sequence). This CDR3 is CSAATPGQGNSPLHF. The CDR3 nucleotides read TGCAGTGCTGCTACACCGGGACAGGGGAATTCACCCCTCCACTTT.

J is TRBJ1-3 and V is TRBV6-5; no clear D gene. V lost 4 bases and J lost 0, with 13 bases in between. This CDR3 is 16 amino acids long. Germline V gives CDR1 MNHEY, CDR2 SVGAGI. The CDR3 loop reads CASSSWSGNSGNTIYF. Written as DNA, the CDR3 is TGTGCCAGCAGTTCTTGGAGCGGGAACTCTGGAAACACCATATATTTT.

This clonotype has just a few counts. V and J are TRBV28 and TRBJ1-6, with D maybe TRBD1 (6 bases). Germline lookup yields CDR1 MDHEN and CDR2 SYDVKM. Between the trimmed V and J ends, which lost 1 base and 14 bases, there was a span of 24 bases. CDR3 length equals 17 residues. CDR3 region: CASSLLSIGGGSRALHF. As DNA, the CDR3 is TGTGCCAGCAGTTTATTATCTATCGGGGGCGGTTCCAGGGCCCTCCACTTT.

The J gene is TRBJ1-1, the V gene TRBV29-1, with D hard to call. Per the germline V gene, CDR1 is SQVTM and CDR2 is ANQGSEA. CDR3 length: 13 residues. Trimming left V 5 bases short and J 6 bases short, with 16 bases between. The CDR3 region has the DNA TGCAGCGTTAGTACTATCAGTATCTCTGAAGCTTTCTTT. Amino acids: CSVSTISISEAFF.

This clonotype was found a few times. The chain has TRBV5-1 and TRBJ1-1; 7 nucleotides line up with TRBD1. After removal of 7 bases from V and 2 bases from J, the junction contained 11 bases not matched to a gene. CDR1 is SGHRS, CDR2 YFSETQ, per germline. This CDR3 comprises 15 residues. CDR3 coding DNA: TGCGCCAGCGGCCACGGGGGGACAGTAAACACTGAAGCTTTCTTT. It codes for CASGHGGTVNTEAFF.

This chain links TRBV10-3 with TRBJ1-5; no clear D gene. The CDR3 contains 15 residues. The V gene's germline CDR1 is ENHRY and CDR2 SYGVKD. Trimming cost V 2 bases and J 1 base, with 9 bases left between them. The CDR3 DNA sequence: TGTGCCATCAGTGAGCCCGACACAAGCAATCAGCCCCAGCATTTT. It encodes CAISEPDTSNQPQHF.

This clonotype has a count of ten or more. The chain combines TRBV6-1 with TRBJ1-5, with D possibly matching TRBD1 (5 bases). This CDR3 region has 16 residues. V shed 5 bases and J shed 7 bases, with 21 bases lying between them. Germline lookup yields CDR1 MNHNS and CDR2 SASEGT. As DNA, the CDR3 is TGTGCCAGCAGTCGGGATTGGTCGGGGCTGCTACAGCCCCAGCATTTT. The encoded protein is CASSRDWSGLLQPQHF.

The rearrangement joins TRBV15 to TRBJ1-5, with D uncertain. The length of the CDR3 is 14 residues. With 1 base removed from V and 0 bases from J, the gap between germline ends came to 4 bases. The germline gives CDR1 LNHNV, CDR2 YYDKDF (reference sequence). The CDR3 DNA follows: TGTGCCACCAGCAGAGCCCCTAGCAATCAGCCCCAGCATTTT. Translated: CATSRAPSNQPQHF.

As regards this clonotype: A much larger clone lies one base from this, so it may be a read error. The rearrangement joins TRBV28 to TRBJ1-1, with no clear D. CDR1 is MDHEN, CDR2 SYDVKM, per germline. Trimming cost V 1 base and J 4 bases, with 16 bases left between them. The CDR3 extends over 16 amino acids. CDR3 sequence: CASSLLSRGEGTEAFF. The CDR3 nucleotides are TGTGCCAGCAGTTTATTGTCTCGGGGAGAGGGCACTGAAGCTTTCTTT.

The chain uses TRBV11-2 and TRBJ1-5; a possible D gene is TRBD1 (6 bases). The CDR3 sequence is 19 residues long. V dropped 1 base and J dropped 2 bases, with 21 bases sitting between them. In germline, CDR1 is SGHAT, CDR2 FQNNGV. This CDR3 reads CASSLASAVMAGGNQPQHF. The CDR3 DNA sequence: TGTGCCAGCAGCTTAGCCTCTGCGGTTATGGCAGGGGGCAATCAGCCCCAGCATTTT. Full variable domain (rest looked up from reference TRBV11-2 and TRBJ1-5): EAGVAQSPRYKIIEKRQSVAFWCNPISGHATLYWYQQILGQGPKLLIQFQNNGVVDDSQLPKDRFSAERLKGVDSTLKIQPAKLEDSAVYLCASSLASAVMAGGNQPQHFGDGTRLSIL.

This clonotype was picked up one time. At one end, the junction sequence differs from germline, possibly due to a read error. The genes are TRBV19 and TRBJ1-5, with 7 bases fitting TRBD1. The CDR3 runs 15 residues. CDR1 is LNHDA and CDR2 is SQIVND in the germline V gene (reference sequence). Written as DNA, the CDR3 is TGTGCCAGTAGTATGGCCGGGACAGACAATCAGCACCAGCATTTT. As protein: CASSMAGTDNQHQHF.

This clonotype was picked up many times. The J gene is TRBJ2-7, the V gene TRBV12-3 or TRBV12-4; TRBD1 matches 8 bases. CDR3 size: 14 residues. V shed 6 bases, J shed 3 bases, and the junction held 7 bases outside the gene matches. The CDR3 DNA reads as TGTGCCAGCAGCACCGGACAGGGCAACTACGAGCAGTACTTC. This codes for CASSTGQGNYEQYF.

This clonotype was seen many times. This chain uses TRBV30 with TRBJ2-5; 10 nucleotides match TRBD2. This CDR3 has 14 residues. The ends lost 3 bases at V and 5 bases at J; junction bases unmatched: 6. Germline V gives CDR1 GTSNPN, CDR2 SVGIG (reference sequence). CDR3 in DNA: TGTGCCTGGAGGGAGCGGGGGGGATGGGAGACCCAGTACTTC. Protein product: CAWRERGGWETQYF.

This clonotype showed up just a few times. The chain combines TRBV5-1 with TRBJ1-2; 7 positions match TRBD1. CDR1 and CDR2 from the germline V gene are SGHRS and YFSETQ. Trimming took 0 bases from V and 4 from J; bases not matched to a gene: 9. This CDR3 spans 16 amino acids. The CDR3, as DNA: TGCGCCAGCAGCTTGGCGTCGACAGGGTTTGTCTATGGCTACACCTTC. It is translated as CASSLASTGFVYGYTF.

This clonotype was counted between two and nine times. This rearrangement joins TRBV6-1 to TRBJ2-2; 10 bases are a match to TRBD2. Germline V CDR1 and CDR2: MNHNS, SASEGT. V shed 4 bases, J shed 2 bases, and the junction held 4 bases outside the gene matches. This CDR3 contains 16 residues. The CDR3: CASSGGTSANTGELFF. In DNA, the CDR3 is TGTGCCAGCAGTGGGGGGACTAGCGCTAACACCGGGGAGCTGTTTTTT.

This clonotype was counted between two and nine times. The V and J genes are TRBV5-1 and TRBJ2-2; D unclear. The CDR3 is made up of 12 amino acids. The germline gives CDR1 SGHRS, CDR2 YFSETQ. V shed 5 bases and J shed 8 bases, with 10 bases lying between them. CDR3 sequence: CASSPSIGELFF. CDR3 nucleotide sequence: TGCGCCAGCAGTCCCTCCATAGGGGAGCTGTTTTTT.

The chain has TRBV5-1 and TRBJ1-4, with a possible D match to TRBD1 (5 bases). With 0 bases removed from V and 6 bases from J, the gap between germline ends came to 12 bases. CDR1 and CDR2 (germline): SGHRS, YFSETQ. This CDR3 is 15 amino acids long. CDR3 nucleotides: TGCGCCAGCAGCTTGGAAAGGGCGGGGGATGAAAAACTGTTTTTT. Its translation: CASSLERAGDEKLFF.

The V gene is TRBV7-9, the J gene TRBJ1-1, with D tentatively TRBD1 (5 bases). The CDR3 length is 13 residues. V was trimmed by 10 bases and J by 1 base, leaving 13 bases between them. Germline lookup yields CDR1 SEHNR and CDR2 FQNEAQ (reference sequence). CDR3 coding DNA: TGTGCCACCAGGTCGACAGCGAACACTGAAGCTTTCTTT. This sequence encodes CATRSTANTEAFF.

This sequence joins TRBV11-2 and TRBJ2-3; 8 bases line up with TRBD2. The CDR3 spans 15 residues. Germline loops: CDR1 SGHAT, CDR2 FQNNGV. With V trimmed by 1 base and J by 2 bases, 2 bases remained unmatched. CDR3 in amino acids: CASSLAAGVTDTQYF. The DNA of the CDR3 is TGTGCCAGCAGCTTAGCAGCGGGGGTCACAGATACGCAGTATTTT.

V gene TRBV12-5 combines with J gene TRBJ1-6, with TRBD1 as a possible D gene (6 bases). V was clipped by 3 bases and J by 5 bases, with 14 bases between them. Per the germline V gene, CDR1 is LGHNT and CDR2 is FRNRAP. The CDR3 totals 16 residues. CDR3 region: CASGFRLQGNNSPLHF. CDR3 sequence (DNA): TGTGCTAGTGGTTTCCGCCTTCAGGGGAATAATTCACCCCTCCACTTT.

The CDR3 is CASSIRGSTVHEQYF. In nucleotides, the CDR3 is TGTGCCAGCAGCATCCGCGGGAGTACCGTCCACGAGCAGTACTTC. This chain connects TRBV11-2 to TRBJ2-7; 7 bases are shared with TRBD2. V lost 5 bases, J lost 5 bases, and 12 bases stayed unmatched. Germline loops: CDR1 SGHAT, CDR2 FQNNGV. There are 15 residues in the CDR3. Full variable domain (outside the CDR3, taken from reference TRBV11-2 and TRBJ2-7): EAGVAQSPRYKIIEKRQSVAFWCNPISGHATLYWYQQILGQGPKLLIQFQNNGVVDDSQLPKDRFSAERLKGVDSTLKIQPAKLEDSAVYLCASSIRGSTVHEQYFGPGTRLTVT.

This sequence joins TRBV28 and TRBJ1-1, with D perhaps matching TRBD1 (5 bases). Trimming pared 0 bases from V and 6 bases from J, leaving 14 bases between. Germline V lookup: CDR1 MDHEN, CDR2 SYDVKM. The CDR3 extends over 15 amino acids. In DNA form, the CDR3 reads TGTGCCAGCAGTTTATGGAAAGGTGGCAGGGCTGAAGCTTTCTTT. Translation gives CASSLWKGGRAEAFF. The variable domain in full, completed from reference TRBV28 and TRBJ1-1, reads DVKVTQSSRYLVKRTGEKVFLECVQDMDHENMFWYRQDPGLGLRLIYFSYDVKMKEKGDIPEGYSVSREKKERFSLILESASTNQTSMYLCASSLWKGGRAEAFFGQGTRLTVV.